This T cell receptor beta chain was sequenced for a study of blood T cells in healthy people across ages (dated by TCRdb to between 2014 and 2016). General notes on the study: In model experiments, template switching captured roughly one uniquely barcoded TCR beta cDNA molecule for every two T cells. To track age-related changes in TCR beta repertoire diversity, the study relied on deep sequencing normalized with unique cDNA molecular identifiers. The donors were divided into four age groups: young (average roughly 15 years), middle-aged (about 39), aged (approximately 62) and long-lived (82). Two additional independent replicas of 1 million unique cDNA reads from the same blood draw were analyzed for two donors (one aged 18 to 30 and one aged 80 or older). Broad study findings and their caveats: Bulk unsorted PBMC profiling prevented conclusive comparison of naive and antigen-experienced compartments. A strong correlation was found between observed TCR beta diversity and the percentage of naive T cells measured by flow cytometry. Estimates of total diversity based on one million sequenced T cells were considered lower bounds and underestimates. Donor CMV infection status was unknown, potentially confounding age-related changes in expanded clonotypes. Compared with the aged group, the long-lived group had more naive CD4+ T cells, fewer expanded clones and increased TCR diversity, suggesting age selection. As age increased, observed TCR beta diversity per million T cells dropped in a roughly linear way, and a significant reduction was already evident by age around 41.

Library preparation used 5' RACE. The sequencer was an Illumina HiSeq 2500. A second PCR of about 6 to 11 cycles was performed with a sample-barcoded 5' primer and a J-beta primer mix. A unique molecular identifier was introduced onto each TCR beta cDNA molecule by a template-switch 5' adaptor carrying 12 random nucleotides. At least 3 million CDR3-containing paired-end reads were obtained from each sample. First-strand cDNA was synthesized from all RNA with the Mint cDNA synthesis kit, primed by a TRBC-specific oligonucleotide. Following uracil-DNA glycosylase treatment, all cDNA underwent a first 18-cycle PCR with the universal primers M1SS and BC2_uni_R. The paper's processing steps were these. For normalization, 1 million high-quality reads, each with a distinct molecular identifier, were randomly selected from each sample. Reads sharing molecular identifiers were discarded rather than binned into consensus sequences. MiTCR, run with a Q25 quality threshold and the strictest error-elimination algorithm, handled CDR3 identification, clonotype clustering and error correction. A nonparametric unseen species model using Euler transformation provided a lower-bound estimate of total TCR beta diversity. TCRdb ran its own pipeline on the public reads, namely fastp trimming at Q25 and MiXCR clone calling, and kept in-frame beta chains. CDR3 protein duplicates are merged, each entry listing the most common genes and DNA. The V and J calls reflect TCRdb's pipeline rather than the authors' work. The sample table records around 1,000,000 distinct CDR3 sequences; around 25% of these occur just once. The top ten constitute around 0.75% of the sample.

Including cysteine and phenylalanine, the CDR3 has 12 amino acids. Only CDR3 DNA is held: 36 bases, read in frame from base 1. Per the germline V gene (reference sequence), MNHNY is the CDR1 and SVGAGI is the CDR2. Cut back by 2 bases and 12 bases, the V and J ends lie 13 bases apart. Donors were a few dozen systemically healthy Caucasian individuals from Russia aged roughly 6 to 100 years. Ten milliliters of peripheral blood were drawn from each donor into EDTA-treated Vacutainer tubes. Ficoll-Paque density-gradient centrifugation was used to isolate PBMCs, with at least 6.5 million obtained per sample. Trizol reagent was used to extract total RNA from PBMCs, with at least 5.5 micrograms per sample. Naive CD45RAhigh/CD27high T cell percentages were measured by flow cytometry on a PBMC aliquot from every donor. About this clonotype itself: The antigen this receptor binds is unknown. No qualities accompany the bases; no much larger clone lies one base away.

These data also featured in a second study, about T cells of mothers and their children. The second investigation adds: Nine systemically healthy Caucasian individuals served as donors, namely three mothers together with their six children. cDNA synthesis consumed the entire amount of extracted RNA, loaded at 1.5 ug RNA in each 15 ul reaction. In the second PCR, the M1S primer introduced both the sample barcodes and 2-4 random nucleotides. Each mother yielded over 8.5 million TCR beta CDR3 reads and each child 3 million to 3.5 million reads. Thymic selection similarly shapes TCR recombination output in related and unrelated pairs, with minor effect from inherited differences. Normalized repertoire overlap in related mother-child pairs was always slightly higher than in unrelated mother-child pairs, but the difference was never significant. With a sensitivity of approximately 96 clones per million clonotypes, no persistent microchimeric T cell clones were detected. The study used deep NGS to compare TCR beta repertoires of mothers and children, seeking features distinguishing related mother-child pairs from unrelated individuals. On average, the children were roughly 10 +/- 4 years old, while the mothers were roughly 40 +/- 4 years old. After adapter ligation with NEBNext reagents, the libraries were sequenced on Illumina HiSeq 2000 with 100+100 nt paired-end reads. To prevent cross-contamination, the mother and child libraries were prepared a month apart and were sequenced in separate runs. For each donor, between about 500,000 and 2,200,000 distinct TCR beta clonotypes were identified. Naive TCR beta clonotypes were estimated from low-frequency clonotypes matched to each donor's FACS-determined naive share, without sorting.

Material for sequencing was blood. The TCR originated in a girl aged 2-15 years in good health. Recombination connected TRBV6-6 to TRBJ2-5; a tentative D match to TRBD2 spans 5 bases. The CDR3 is CASSYEYKEEYF. The DNA sequence reads TGTGCCAGCAGTTACGAATATAAGGAGGAGTACTTC.